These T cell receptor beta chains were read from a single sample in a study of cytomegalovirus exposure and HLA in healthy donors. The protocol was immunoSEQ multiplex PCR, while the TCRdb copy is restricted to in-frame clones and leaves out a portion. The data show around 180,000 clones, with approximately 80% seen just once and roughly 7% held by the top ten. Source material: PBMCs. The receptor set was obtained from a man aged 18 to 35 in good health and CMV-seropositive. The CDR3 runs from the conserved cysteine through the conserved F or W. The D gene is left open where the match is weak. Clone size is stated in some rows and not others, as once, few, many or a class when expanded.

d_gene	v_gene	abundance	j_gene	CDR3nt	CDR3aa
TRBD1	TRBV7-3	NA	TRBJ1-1	TGTGCCAGCAGCCACGGACAGGGAACTGAAGCTTTCTTT	CASSHGQGTEAFF
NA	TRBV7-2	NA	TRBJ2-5	TGTGCCAGCATACGGTCAGCATTCGCGGGACAAGAGACCCAGTACTTC	CASIRSAFAGQETQYF
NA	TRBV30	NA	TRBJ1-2	TGTGCCTGGAGTGACTTGCCTACAGGGTTTGGCTATGGCTACACCTTC	CAWSDLPTGFGYGYTF
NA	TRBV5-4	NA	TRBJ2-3	TGTGCCAGCAGCCTAGTCCGGGATCCGACAGATACGCAGTATTTT	CASSLVRDPTDTQYF
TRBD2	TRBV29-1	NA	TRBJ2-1	TGCAGCGCACCCCGGAGCGGGGGCTACAATGAGCAGTTCTTC	CSAPRSGGYNEQFF
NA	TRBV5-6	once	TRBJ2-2	TGTGCCAGCAGCTACGGTCGTCTCACCGGGGAGCTGTTTTTT	CASSYGRLTGELFF
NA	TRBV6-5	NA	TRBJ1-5	TGTGCCAGCAGCCTACAGGGTCTCCAGCCCCAGCATTTT	CASSLQGLQPQHF
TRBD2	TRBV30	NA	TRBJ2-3	TGTGCCTGGAGCGCGGGACTAGCGAGGGGCGGTACGCAGTATTTT	CAWSAGLARGGTQYF
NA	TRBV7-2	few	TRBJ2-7	TGTGCCAGCAGCTTGGGTAGAGGAGCCTACGAGCAGTACTTC	CASSLGRGAYEQYF
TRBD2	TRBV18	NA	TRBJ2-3	TGTGCCAGCACCCACCTACCCAGCGGGAGGTCAGATACGCAGTATTTT	CASTHLPSGRSDTQYF
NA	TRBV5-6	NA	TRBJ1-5	TGTGCCAGCAGTTACGGACAGCCCCTGAATCAGCCCCAGCATTTT	CASSYGQPLNQPQHF
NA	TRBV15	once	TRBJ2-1	TGTGCCACCAGCTGGGGGGGCGGTTACAATGAGCAGTTCTTC	CATSWGGGYNEQFF
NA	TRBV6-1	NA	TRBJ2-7	TGTGCCTATTCACAGGGCCGTCCCTACGAGCAGTACTTC	CAYSQGRPYEQYF
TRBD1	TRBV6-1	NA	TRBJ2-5	TGTGCCAGCAGTCCGCAGGGGGCCATGGAGACCCAGTACTTC	CASSPQGAMETQYF
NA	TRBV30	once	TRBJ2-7	TGTGCCTGGAGTGGAGGGGGAGGGCCCTCCTCCGAGCAGTACTTC	CAWSGGGGPSSEQYF